The next 22 T cell receptor beta chains were all read from a single sample in a study of shared clonotypes between healthy human individuals (dated by TCRdb to the early 2020s). Libraries were constructed by the immunoSEQ multiplex PCR assay. TCRdb limited this immuneACCESS table to in-frame rearrangements with V and J called. A share of clones is missing; checked studies link under half to unresolved V genes, and the rest is unexplained. The sample has about 580,000 clones on record, 95% to 98% of them singletons. The ten largest clones add up to approximately 0.3% of the sample. For the CD8 naive samples, CD45RO-negative cells were positively selected for CCR7, yielding a CD45RA+CCR7+ population from which TemRA cells were excluded. Sequenced input: naive CD8+ T cells sorted from blood. Reading the label with the study, this specimen's cell subset or site is: CD45RA+CCR7+. These receptors all stem from a man between 25 and 39 years old in good health.

This clone has a single count. The gene calls are TRBV5-1 and TRBJ2-5; 7 bases are a match to TRBD2. Germline CDR1 reads SGHRS; CDR2 reads YFSETQ. Unmatched junction bases numbered 17, after V lost 4 bases and J lost 5 bases. CDR3 length equals 17 residues. This CDR3 is CASSPAGGGRGRETQYF. Here the CDR3 DNA reads TGCGCCAGCAGCCCCGCCGGGGGAGGGCGAGGGAGGGAGACCCAGTACTTC.

The genes are TRBV2 and TRBJ1-3; D unclear. V dropped 8 bases and J dropped 0 bases, with 11 bases sitting between them. The CDR3 runs to 14 residues. CDR1 is SNHLY, CDR2 FYNNEI, per germline. This CDR3 is CASRGLYSGNTIYF. DNA of the CDR3: TGTGCCAGCCGCGGCTTATACTCTGGAAACACCATATATTTT. Full variable domain (remainder filled in from reference TRBV2 and TRBJ1-3): EPEVTQTPSHQVTQMGQEVILRCVPISNHLYFYWYRQILGQKVEFLVSFYNNEISEKSEIFDDQFSVERPDGSNFTLKIRSTKLEDSAMYFCASRGLYSGNTIYFGEGSWLTVV.

With respect to this clone: Different DNA sequences within this sample yield the same CDR3. The chain is built from TRBV28 and TRBJ2-7, with D uncertain. CDR1 and CDR2 (germline): MDHEN, SYDVKM. Trimming took 2 bases from V and 4 from J, leaving 3 bases between them. This CDR3 has 11 amino acids. CDR3 sequence: CASSLHYEQYF. CDR3 coding DNA: TGTGCCAGCAGTTTACATTACGAGCAGTACTTC.

This clone was seen a handful of times. The chain uses TRBV10-3 and TRBJ2-7, with TRBD2 identical over 10 bases. Germline V gene data show CDR1 as ENHRY and CDR2 as SYGVKD. The CDR3 is 14 amino acids. The ends lost 6 bases at V and 3 bases at J; junction bases unmatched: 5. The CDR3 protein is CAIRTSGRYYEQYF. The CDR3 region has the DNA TGTGCCATCAGGACTAGCGGGCGGTACTACGAGCAGTACTTC.

The chain couples TRBV27 to TRBJ2-7, with TRBD2 as a possible D gene (6 bases). Germline lookup yields CDR1 MNHEY and CDR2 SMNVEV (reference sequence). This CDR3 is built from 12 residues. Trimming left V 8 bases short and J 2 bases short, with 10 bases between. CDR3 coding DNA: TGTGCCAGCTCTACGGGGGCCTACGAGCAGTACTTC. Protein: CASSTGAYEQYF.

V gene TRBV4-1 combines with J gene TRBJ1-5; perhaps TRBD1 as D (5 bases). CDR1 is MGHRA, CDR2 YSYEKL, per germline. This CDR3 has 15 residues. With 1 base removed from V and 5 bases from J, the gap between germline ends came to 12 bases. The CDR3 DNA reads TGCGCCAGCAGCCAAGTCGGGGCAGGGCATCAGCCCCAGCATTTT. This sequence encodes CASSQVGAGHQPQHF.

V and J are TRBV27 and TRBJ2-3; 9 bases map to TRBD2. Germline values: CDR1 MNHEY, CDR2 SMNVEV (reference sequence). The V gene end was trimmed by 4 bases and the J gene end by 0 bases; junction bases not matched to a gene: 14. The CDR3 length is 19 residues. The CDR3 region has the DNA TGTGCCAGCAGTTCCGCGGGGGCGGCTAGCGGGACTAGCACAGATACGCAGTATTTT. Protein sequence: CASSSAGAASGTSTDTQYF.

The rearrangement uses TRBV5-4 and TRBJ1-6, with TRBD1 matching over 9 bases. This CDR3 is built from 14 residues. CDR1 and CDR2 from the germline V gene are SGHNT and YYREEE (reference sequence). V was pared by 3 bases and J by 9 bases, with 4 bases of the junction left unmatched. CDR3 sequence: CASSSGQGISPLHF. Here the CDR3 DNA reads TGTGCCAGCAGCTCGGGACAGGGAATTTCACCCCTCCACTTT.

The rearrangement uses TRBV18 and TRBJ1-2, with 11 bases that match TRBD1. In germline, CDR1 is KGHSH, CDR2 LQKENI. The CDR3 contains 17 residues. Trimming at V came to 9 bases and at J to 1 base, leaving 13 bases not matched to a gene. CDR3 sequence: CASYLSGQGAGNYGYTF. CDR3 sequence (DNA): TGTGCCAGTTACCTGTCCGGACAGGGGGCCGGTAACTATGGCTACACCTTC.

CDR3 residues: CASSPNYAQETQYF. The CDR3 DNA reads TGTGCCAGCAGCCCGAACTACGCCCAAGAGACCCAGTACTTC. The chain is built from TRBV7-8 and TRBJ2-5, with D hard to call. The germline V and J ends were trimmed by 5 bases and 1 base, with 11 bases remaining between them. The germline CDR1 and CDR2 sequences are SGHVS and FQNEAQ. The CDR3 loop spans 14 amino acids.

The chain links TRBV11-2 to TRBJ2-7; a weak D match, TRBD2 (6 bases). The germline V and J ends were trimmed by 5 bases and 3 bases, with 11 bases remaining between them. This CDR3 contains 13 residues. CDR1 and CDR2 (germline): SGHAT, FQNNGV. CDR3 nucleotide sequence: TGTGCCAGCAGCCGAGGACTACGCTACGAGCAGTACTTC. Protein: CASSRGLRYEQYF.

V gene TRBV28 combines with J gene TRBJ2-7; 8 bases align to TRBD2. CDR1 and CDR2 from the germline V gene are MDHEN and SYDVKM. The CDR3 has 17 residues. V was pared by 8 bases and J by 4 bases, with 19 bases of the junction left unmatched. The CDR3, as DNA: TGTGCCAGCGGCTTTCTAGGTAGTGCGGGAGGACGGTACGAGCAGTACTTC. It encodes CASGFLGSAGGRYEQYF.

This chain joins TRBV11-2 and TRBJ2-7; possibly TRBD2 for D (8 bases). Trimming removed 3 bases from V and 6 bases from J, with 12 bases in between. This CDR3 contains 13 residues. In germline, CDR1 is SGHAT, CDR2 FQNNGV. CDR3 amino acids: CASSFRGTSEQYF. CDR3 DNA sequence: TGTGCCAGCAGCTTCAGGGGGACTAGCGAGCAGTACTTC. Variable domain in full (rest from reference TRBV11-2 and TRBJ2-7): EAGVAQSPRYKIIEKRQSVAFWCNPISGHATLYWYQQILGQGPKLLIQFQNNGVVDDSQLPKDRFSAERLKGVDSTLKIQPAKLEDSAVYLCASSFRGTSEQYFGPGTRLTVT.

The V call is TRBV6-6, the J call TRBJ2-7; unclear D gene. The CDR3 extends over 16 amino acids. Per germline, CDR1 MNHNY and CDR2 SVGAGI (reference sequence). Trimming stripped 5 bases from V and 4 bases from J, with 21 bases between. The CDR3 sequence is CASSQSQQNAPYEQYF. CDR3 nucleotide sequence: TGTGCCAGCAGTCAGTCGCAACAGAATGCCCCTTACGAGCAGTACTTC.

The V call is TRBV28, the J call TRBJ2-7; the D is unclear. Trimming removed 4 bases at V and 1 base at J, with 8 bases between. The CDR3 covers 13 residues. CDR1 and CDR2 (germline): MDHEN, SYDVKM. The CDR3: CASSSRISYEQYF. CDR3 nucleotides: TGTGCCAGCAGTTCAAGGATATCCTACGAGCAGTACTTC.

This chain uses TRBV27 with TRBJ2-1, with D perhaps TRBD1 (6 bases). The CDR3 is 14 residues long. V was trimmed by 6 bases and J by 0 bases, leaving 9 bases between them. CDR1 and CDR2 from the germline V gene are MNHEY and SMNVEV (reference sequence). CDR3 region: CASRTGRSYNEQFF. In DNA, the CDR3 is TGTGCCAGCAGAACAGGGCGCTCCTACAATGAGCAGTTCTTC.

The V gene is TRBV7-6, the J gene TRBJ2-1; D is possibly TRBD1 (6 bases). The CDR3 runs to 16 residues. V lost 5 bases and J lost 6, with 20 bases in between. The germline V gene has CDR1 SGHVS and CDR2 FNYEAQ. CDR3 sequence: CASSPQLGLRGNEQFF. The CDR3 DNA sequence: TGTGCCAGCAGCCCCCAACTTGGACTCAGGGGCAATGAGCAGTTCTTC.

This rearrangement joins TRBV28 to TRBJ1-5; D is unclear. The CDR3 length is 14 residues. With 3 bases removed from V and 0 bases from J, the gap between germline ends came to 6 bases. Per germline, CDR1 MDHEN and CDR2 SYDVKM. The CDR3 DNA follows: TGTGCCAGCAGTTTTCGTAATAGCAATCAGCCCCAGCATTTT. Translating gives CASSFRNSNQPQHF.

The chain uses TRBV4-1 and TRBJ2-3; the D gene is possibly TRBD1 (5 bases). Trimming shortened V by 4 bases and J by 6 bases, and 20 bases separated the two germline ends. Germline CDR1 and CDR2: MGHRA and YSYEKL. The CDR3 totals 16 residues. CDR3 nucleotides: TGCGCCAGCAGCCCCCACAACGAGCTAGGGGCGGATACGCAGTATTTT. This gives the protein CASSPHNELGADTQYF.

The chain recombines TRBV27 with TRBJ2-7; 7 bases match TRBD1. The V gene end was trimmed by 6 bases and the J gene end by 3 bases; junction bases not matched to a gene: 8. The germline V gene has CDR1 MNHEY and CDR2 SMNVEV (reference sequence). The CDR3 spans 14 residues. CDR3 sequence: CASSFRDSHYEQYF. CDR3 DNA sequence: TGTGCCAGCAGCTTCCGGGACAGCCACTACGAGCAGTACTTC.

This chain connects TRBV28 to TRBJ2-7, with 7 bases matching TRBD2. Germline V gene lookup returns CDR1 MDHEN and CDR2 SYDVKM. J lost 4 bases, V lost 6 bases, and 12 bases had no gene match. The length of the CDR3 is 15 residues. CDR3 in amino acids: CASRPSVTSRYEQYF. As DNA, the CDR3 is TGTGCCAGCAGGCCGTCCGTGACTAGCAGATACGAGCAGTACTTC.

The chain uses TRBV5-4 and TRBJ2-7, with D perhaps assigned TRBD1 or TRBD2 (5 bases each). The CDR3 loop spans 14 amino acids. The ends were cut back, 5 bases at V and 6 bases at J, with 18 bases in the middle. Germline values: CDR1 SGHNT, CDR2 YYREEE (reference sequence). CDR3 sequence (DNA): TGTGCCAGCAGTCCACGGGACCGATCCCTCGAGCAGTACTTC. Translated: CASSPRDRSLEQYF. Full variable domain (outside the CDR3, taken from reference TRBV5-4 and TRBJ2-7): ETGVTQSPTHLIKTRGQQVTLRCSSQSGHNTVSWYQQALGQGPQFIFQYYREEENGRGNFPPRFSGLQFPNYSSELNVNALELDDSALYLCASSPRDRSLEQYFGPGTRLTVT.